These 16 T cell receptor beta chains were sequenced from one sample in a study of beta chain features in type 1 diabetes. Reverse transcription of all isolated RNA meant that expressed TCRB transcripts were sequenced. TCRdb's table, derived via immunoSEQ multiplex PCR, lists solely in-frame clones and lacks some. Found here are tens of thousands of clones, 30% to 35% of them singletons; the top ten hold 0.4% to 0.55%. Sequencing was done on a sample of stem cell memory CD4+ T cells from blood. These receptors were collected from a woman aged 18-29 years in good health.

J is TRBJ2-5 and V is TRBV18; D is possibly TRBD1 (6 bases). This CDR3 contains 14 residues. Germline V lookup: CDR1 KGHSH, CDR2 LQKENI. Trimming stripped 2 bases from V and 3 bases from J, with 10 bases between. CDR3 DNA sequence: TGTGCCAGCTCACCAGGGTCAGGGGAAGAGACCCAGTACTTC. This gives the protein CASSPGSGEETQYF.

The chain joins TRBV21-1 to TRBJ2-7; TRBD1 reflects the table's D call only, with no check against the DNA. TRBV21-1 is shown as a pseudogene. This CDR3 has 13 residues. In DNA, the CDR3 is TGTGCCAGCAGTCGGACAGTCCACTACGAGCAGTACTTC. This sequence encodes CASSRTVHYEQYF.

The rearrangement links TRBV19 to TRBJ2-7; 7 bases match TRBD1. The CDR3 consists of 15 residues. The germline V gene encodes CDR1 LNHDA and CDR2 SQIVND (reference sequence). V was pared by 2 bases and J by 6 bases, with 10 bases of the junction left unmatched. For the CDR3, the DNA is TGTGCCAGTAGTATAAGGACAGGTTTGGGATCCGAGCAGTACTTC. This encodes CASSIRTGLGSEQYF.

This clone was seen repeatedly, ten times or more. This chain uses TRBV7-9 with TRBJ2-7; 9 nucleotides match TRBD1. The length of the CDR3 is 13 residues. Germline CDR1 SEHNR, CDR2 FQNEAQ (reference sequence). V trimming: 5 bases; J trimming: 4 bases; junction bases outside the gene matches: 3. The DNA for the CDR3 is TGTGCCAGCAGCAACAGGGGGCTGTACGAGCAGTACTTC. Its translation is CASSNRGLYEQYF.

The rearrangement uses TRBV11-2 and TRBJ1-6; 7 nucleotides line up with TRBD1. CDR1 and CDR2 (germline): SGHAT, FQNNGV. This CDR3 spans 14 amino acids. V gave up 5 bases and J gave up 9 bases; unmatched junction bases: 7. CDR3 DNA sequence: TGTGCCAGCAGCGACACAGGGGATTTTTCACCCCTCCACTTT. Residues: CASSDTGDFSPLHF.

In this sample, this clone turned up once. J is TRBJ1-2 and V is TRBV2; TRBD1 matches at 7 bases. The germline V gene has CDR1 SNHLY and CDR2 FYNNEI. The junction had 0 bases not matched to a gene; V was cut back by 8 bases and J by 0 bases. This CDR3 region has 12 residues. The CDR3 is CASDRANYGYTF. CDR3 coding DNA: TGTGCCAGCGACAGGGCTAACTATGGCTACACCTTC. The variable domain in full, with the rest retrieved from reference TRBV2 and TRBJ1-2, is EPEVTQTPSHQVTQMGQEVILRCVPISNHLYFYWYRQILGQKVEFLVSFYNNEISEKSEIFDDQFSVERPDGSNFTLKIRSTKLEDSAMYFCASDRANYGYTFGSGTRLTVV.

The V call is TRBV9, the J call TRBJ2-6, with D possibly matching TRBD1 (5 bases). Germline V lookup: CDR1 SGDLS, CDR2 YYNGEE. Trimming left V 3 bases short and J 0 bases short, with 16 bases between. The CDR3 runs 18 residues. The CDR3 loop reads CASSADSPTLSGANVLTF. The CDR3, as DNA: TGTGCCAGCAGCGCCGACAGCCCTACGCTCTCTGGGGCCAACGTCCTGACTTTC.

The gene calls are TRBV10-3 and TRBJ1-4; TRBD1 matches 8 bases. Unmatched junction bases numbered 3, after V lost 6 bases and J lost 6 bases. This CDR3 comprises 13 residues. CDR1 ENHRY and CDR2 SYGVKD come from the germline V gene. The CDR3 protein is CAISAGGDEKLFF. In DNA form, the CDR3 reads TGTGCCATCAGCGCAGGGGGCGATGAAAAACTGTTTTTT.

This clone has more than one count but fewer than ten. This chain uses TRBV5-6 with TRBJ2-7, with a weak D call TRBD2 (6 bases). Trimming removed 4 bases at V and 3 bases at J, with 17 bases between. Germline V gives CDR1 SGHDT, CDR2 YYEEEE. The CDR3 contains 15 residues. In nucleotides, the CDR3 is TGTGCCAGCAGCACTAGGCCGGGACTCTACTACGAGCAGTACTTC. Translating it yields CASSTRPGLYYEQYF.

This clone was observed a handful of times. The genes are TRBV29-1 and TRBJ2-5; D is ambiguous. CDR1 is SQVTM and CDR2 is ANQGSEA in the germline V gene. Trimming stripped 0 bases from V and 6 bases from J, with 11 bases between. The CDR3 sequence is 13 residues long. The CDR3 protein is CSVEDLVVKTQYF. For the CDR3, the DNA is TGCAGCGTTGAAGATCTAGTGGTAAAGACCCAGTACTTC.

The CDR3 DNA follows: TGTGCCAGCAGCCAAGATCTTTTTATGGGAGGGCCCAAGTACGAGCAGTACTTC. This translates into CASSQDLFMGGPKYEQYF. The chain carries TRBV14 and TRBJ2-7; 7 nucleotides align to TRBD2. The CDR3 is made up of 18 amino acids. CDR1 SGHDN and CDR2 FVKESK come from the germline V gene. The junction had 15 bases not matched to a gene; V was cut back by 0 bases and J by 4 bases.

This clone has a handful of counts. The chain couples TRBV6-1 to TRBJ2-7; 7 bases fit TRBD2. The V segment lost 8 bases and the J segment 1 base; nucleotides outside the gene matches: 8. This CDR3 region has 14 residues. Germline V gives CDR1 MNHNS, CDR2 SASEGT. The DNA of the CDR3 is TGTGCCAGCCTTGAAGCGGGGCGGTCCTACGAGCAGTACTTC. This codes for CASLEAGRSYEQYF.

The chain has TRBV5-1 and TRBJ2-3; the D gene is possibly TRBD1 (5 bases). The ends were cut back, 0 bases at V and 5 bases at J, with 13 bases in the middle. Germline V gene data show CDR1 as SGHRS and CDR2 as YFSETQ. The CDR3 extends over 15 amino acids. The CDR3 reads CASSLADRRVDTQYF. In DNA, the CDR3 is TGCGCCAGCAGCTTGGCCGACAGAAGGGTAGATACGCAGTATTTT.

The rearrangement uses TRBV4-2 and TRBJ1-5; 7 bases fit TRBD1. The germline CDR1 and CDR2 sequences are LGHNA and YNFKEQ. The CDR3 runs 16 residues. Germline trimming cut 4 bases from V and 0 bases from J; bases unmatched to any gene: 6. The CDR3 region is CASSPGQVNSNQPQHF. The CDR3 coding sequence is TGTGCCAGCAGCCCCGGACAGGTTAATAGCAATCAGCCCCAGCATTTT.

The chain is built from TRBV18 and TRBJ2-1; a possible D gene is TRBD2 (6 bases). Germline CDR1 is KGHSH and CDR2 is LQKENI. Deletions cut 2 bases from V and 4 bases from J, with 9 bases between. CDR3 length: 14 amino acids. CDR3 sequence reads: CASSPRREYNEQFF. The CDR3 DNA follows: TGTGCCAGCTCACCAAGGAGGGAGTACAATGAGCAGTTCTTC.

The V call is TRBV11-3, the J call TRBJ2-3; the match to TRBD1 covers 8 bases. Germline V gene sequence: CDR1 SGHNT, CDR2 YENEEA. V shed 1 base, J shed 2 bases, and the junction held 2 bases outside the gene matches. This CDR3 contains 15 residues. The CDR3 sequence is CASSLGTGITDTQYF. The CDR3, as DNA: TGTGCCAGCAGCTTAGGGACAGGGATCACAGATACGCAGTATTTT.